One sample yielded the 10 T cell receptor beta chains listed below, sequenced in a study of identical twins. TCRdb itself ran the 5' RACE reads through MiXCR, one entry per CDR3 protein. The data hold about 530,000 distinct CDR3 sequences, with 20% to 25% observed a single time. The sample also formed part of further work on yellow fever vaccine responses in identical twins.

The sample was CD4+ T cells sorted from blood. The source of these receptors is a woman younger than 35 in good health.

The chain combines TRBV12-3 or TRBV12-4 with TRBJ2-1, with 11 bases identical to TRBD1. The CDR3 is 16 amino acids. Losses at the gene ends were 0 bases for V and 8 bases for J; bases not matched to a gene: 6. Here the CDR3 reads CASSLARGQGADEQFF. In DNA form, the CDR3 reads TGTGCCAGCAGTTTAGCTCGCGGACAGGGGGCCGATGAGCAGTTCTTC.

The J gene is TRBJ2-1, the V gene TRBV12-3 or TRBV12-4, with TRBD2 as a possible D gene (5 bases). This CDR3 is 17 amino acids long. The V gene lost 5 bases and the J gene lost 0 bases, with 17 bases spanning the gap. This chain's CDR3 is CASSLDRGTSSYNEQFF. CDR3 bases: TGTGCCAGCAGTCTCGACCGGGGAACAAGCTCCTACAATGAGCAGTTCTTC.

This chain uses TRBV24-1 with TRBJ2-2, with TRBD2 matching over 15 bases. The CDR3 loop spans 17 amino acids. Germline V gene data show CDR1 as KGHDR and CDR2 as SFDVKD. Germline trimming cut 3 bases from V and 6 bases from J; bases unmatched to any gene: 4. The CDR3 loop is CATSDKGLAGGAGELFF. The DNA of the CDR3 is TGTGCCACCAGTGATAAGGGACTAGCGGGAGGAGCCGGGGAGCTGTTTTTT.

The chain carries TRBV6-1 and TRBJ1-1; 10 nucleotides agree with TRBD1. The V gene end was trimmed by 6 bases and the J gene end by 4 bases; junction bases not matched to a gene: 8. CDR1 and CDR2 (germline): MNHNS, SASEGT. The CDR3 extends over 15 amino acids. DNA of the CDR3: TGTGCCAGCAGGGATCGACAGGGGGCGAGCACTGAAGCTTTCTTT. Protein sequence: CASRDRQGASTEAFF.

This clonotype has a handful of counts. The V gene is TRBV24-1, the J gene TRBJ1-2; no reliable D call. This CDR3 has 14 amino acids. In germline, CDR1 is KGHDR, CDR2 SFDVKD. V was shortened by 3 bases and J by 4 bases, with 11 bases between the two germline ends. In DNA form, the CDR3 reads TGTGCCACCAGTGATCCGGGCCGGATCTATGGCTACACCTTC. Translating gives CATSDPGRIYGYTF.

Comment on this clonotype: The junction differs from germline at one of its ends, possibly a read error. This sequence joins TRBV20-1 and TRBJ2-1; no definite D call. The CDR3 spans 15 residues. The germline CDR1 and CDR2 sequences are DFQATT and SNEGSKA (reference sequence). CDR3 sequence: CSAPGGSSSCNEQFF. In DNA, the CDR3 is TGCAGTGCACCAGGCGGATCCAGCTCCTGCAATGAGCAGTTCTTC.

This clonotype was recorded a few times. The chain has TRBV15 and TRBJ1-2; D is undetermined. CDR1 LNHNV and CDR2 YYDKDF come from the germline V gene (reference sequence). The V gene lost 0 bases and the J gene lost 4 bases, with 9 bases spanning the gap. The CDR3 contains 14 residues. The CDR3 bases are TGTGCCACCAGCAGAGATCTCAATACCTATGGCTACACCTTC. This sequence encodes CATSRDLNTYGYTF.

The CDR3 sequence: CASSKKYQETQYF. In DNA, the CDR3 is TGTGCCAGCAGCAAAAAGTACCAAGAGACCCAGTACTTC. The chain joins TRBV9 to TRBJ2-5; no clear D. V shed 4 bases and J shed 0 bases, with 7 bases lying between them. CDR1 is SGDLS and CDR2 is YYNGEE in the germline V gene. This CDR3 has 13 residues.

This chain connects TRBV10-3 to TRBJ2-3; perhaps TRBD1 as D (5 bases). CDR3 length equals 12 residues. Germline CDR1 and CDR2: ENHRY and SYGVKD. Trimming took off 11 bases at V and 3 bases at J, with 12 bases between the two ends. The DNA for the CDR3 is TGTGCCTCCCAAGGGGAAACAGATACGCAGTATTTT. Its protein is CASQGETDTQYF.

The CDR3, as DNA: TGCAGTGCCGCAATCAGGGCAGATACGCAGTATTTT. Its translation: CSAAIRADTQYF. The rearrangement uses TRBV20-1 and TRBJ2-3; weak D call: TRBD1 (5 bases). The CDR3 loop spans 12 amino acids. Trimming pared 6 bases from V and 4 bases from J, leaving 11 bases between. Germline CDR1 DFQATT, CDR2 SNEGSKA (reference sequence).